This TCR beta chain originates from a study of OX40 agonist ivuxolimab in advanced cancers. Study overall: Those enrolled were roughly 85% male, with a mean age of about 66 years and ages from roughly 20 to 90.

Libraries were prepared by immunoSEQ multiplex PCR; TCRdb keeps only in-frame clonotypes and omits some of them. The table records 90,000 or so clones, 89% of them present only once. CDR1 is MGHRA, CDR2 YSYEKL, per germline. CDR3 length: 13 residues. V lost 5 bases and J lost 5, with 12 bases in between. V is TRBV4-1 and J is TRBJ1-2; unclear D gene. This specimen consisted of CD4+ or CD8+ T cells sorted from blood, obtained in a trial of the OX40 agonist ivuxolimab. This TCR came from an adult with an advanced solid tumor such as melanoma, head and neck, liver or kidney cancer. The CDR3 loop is CASSLRTAYGYTF. CDR3 DNA: TGCGCCAGCAGCTTACGGACTGCTTATGGCTACACCTTC.